This T cell receptor (beta chain) is from a study of blood T cell repertoires in COVID-19. As for the study in general: The analysed material was cDNA or gDNA that came from T cells, B-cell-depleted T cells, or PBMCs.

The CDR3 is made up of 13 amino acids. V lost 0 bases, J lost 15 bases, and 15 bases lay in between. Per the authors' pipeline: Reference gene primers were amplified, and this amplification served to estimate nucleated cell counts. Sequenced by immunoSEQ multiplex PCR; TCRdb stores in-frame clones only, minus some. The V and J calls and the clone size are those of that table, but D and trimming were determined from the DNA. The table records approximately 280,000 clones, approximately 89% of them present only once. The study assigned cohorts using participant-reported clinical history. Recovered status applied to Cohort 3 donors who had two consecutive negative PCRs. It also applied to those with clearance or with symptom resolution.

Sequenced material: PBMCs or T cells enriched from blood (not recorded which). The receptor was derived from a woman between 18 and 29 years old who had recovered from COVID-19. The gene calls are TRBV12-3 or TRBV12-4 and TRBJ2-1, with D perhaps matching TRBD1 (5 bases). Here the CDR3 DNA reads TGTGCCAGCAGTTTAGCGCGGCAGGGCCAGGGGTTCTTC. It encodes CASSLARQGQGFF.